This T cell receptor (beta chain) derives from a study of OX40 agonist ivuxolimab in advanced cancers. The assay was immunoSEQ multiplex PCR, and TCRdb's table has in-frame clones only and misses some. The top ten clones hold just under 0.25% of a sample with under 85,000 clones, around 86% of them seen once. This clonotype was sampled from an adult with an advanced solid tumor such as melanoma, head and neck, liver or kidney cancer. Source: CD4+ or CD8+ T cells sorted from blood, taken in a trial of the OX40 agonist ivuxolimab.

This CDR3 is CASSGWANQPQHF. CDR3 bases: TGTGCCAGTAGTGGGTGGGCCAATCAGCCCCAGCATTTT. This chain links TRBV19 with TRBJ1-5; D is unclear. The V end lost 5 bases, the J end lost 3 bases, and 8 bases lay between the germline ends. This CDR3 is built from 13 residues. Germline V lookup: CDR1 LNHDA, CDR2 SQIVND (reference sequence). The variable domain in full, completed from reference TRBV19 and TRBJ1-5, reads DGGITQSPKYLFRKEGQNVTLSCEQNLNHDAMYWYRQDPGQGLRLIYYSQIVNDFQKGDIAEGYSVSREKKESFPLTVTSAQKNPTAFYLCASSGWANQPQHFGDGTRLSIL.